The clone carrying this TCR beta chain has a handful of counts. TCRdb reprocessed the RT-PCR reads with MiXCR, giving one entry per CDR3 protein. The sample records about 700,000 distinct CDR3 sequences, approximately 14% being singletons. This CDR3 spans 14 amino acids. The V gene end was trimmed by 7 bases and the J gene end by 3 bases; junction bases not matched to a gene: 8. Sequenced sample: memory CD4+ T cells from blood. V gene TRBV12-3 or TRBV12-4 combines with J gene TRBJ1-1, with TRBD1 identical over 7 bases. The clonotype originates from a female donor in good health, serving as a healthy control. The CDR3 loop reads CASNRQGADTEAFF. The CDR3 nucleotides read TGTGCCAGCAACCGACAGGGAGCGGACACTGAAGCTTTCTTT.